This TCR beta chain is drawn from a study of CD8 T cells in ankylosing spondylitis. Study observations and caveats: Disease-linked clones bore a CD8+ phenotype, appearing relatively rarely in peripheral blood. Disease-linked clones reportedly concentrated significantly in matched ankylosing spondylitis synovial fluid.

This clonotype appeared a few times. The antigen is not known. Construction of TCR beta libraries was performed using quantitative 5'-RACE with molecular barcodes. MiXCR, applied by TCRdb to the 5' RACE reads, yields one record per CDR3 protein. The sample has under 450,000 distinct CDR3 sequences, 20% to 25% seen once; the top ten hold approximately 14%. The receptor's source is a male donor with ankylosing spondylitis or in good health (not recorded which). Material for sequencing was blood, either unsorted or a sorted T cell fraction (not recorded which).

CDR3 nucleotide sequence: TGCAGCGTTGAAGTTGTTTTAGAGACCCAGTACTTC. Translated: CSVEVVLETQYF. The chain has TRBV29-1 and TRBJ2-5; no definite D call. V lost 1 base to trimming and J lost 4 bases, with 7 bases between them. This CDR3 has 12 residues. Germline loops: CDR1 SQVTM, CDR2 ANQGSEA.